This T cell receptor (beta chain) was sequenced during a study of vaccination effects on CD4 cells after COVID-19. Turning to the study itself: Either the BNT162b2 or mRNA-1273 vaccine was given to participants in two doses. Study results and limitations: Late post-vaccination, clones induced by infection and those induced by vaccine underwent marked clonal contraction.

Germline CDR1 is SNHLY and CDR2 is FYNNEI. V gave up 6 bases and J gave up 4 bases, with 11 bases separating them. The CDR3 extends over 13 amino acids. Clones were read by immunoSEQ multiplex PCR, and TCRdb kept only the in-frame ones, dropping some. The sample lists about 60,000 clones, 80% to 90% occurring once. Within the ViraFEST assay, antigen-specific CD4+ T cells underwent expansion with viral peptide pools prior to sequencing. Subsequent to a culture period of under twelve days, CD4+ T cells were isolated. None of the vaccinated had previously contracted SARS-CoV-2, and their nucleocapsid antibodies tested negative. Of note for this clone: Its antigen remains unidentified.

This clonotype was sampled from a human donor who received a COVID-19 vaccine. The input for sequencing was CD4+ T cells from PBMCs cultured with HCoV-229E spike peptides, taken before COVID-19 vaccination. This sequence joins TRBV2 and TRBJ2-3; D is unresolved. CDR3 residues: CASSYTTADTQYF. CDR3 nucleotides: TGTGCCAGCAGCTATACTACGGCAGATACGCAGTATTTT. The full variable domain, in which reference TRBV2 and TRBJ2-3 provide the parts outside the CDR3, is EPEVTQTPSHQVTQMGQEVILRCVPISNHLYFYWYRQILGQKVEFLVSFYNNEISEKSEIFDDQFSVERPDGSNFTLKIRSTKLEDSAMYFCASSYTTADTQYFGPGTRLTVL.